The 13 T cell receptor beta chains below come from one sample, sequenced in a study of CD8 T cells in Susac syndrome (dated by TCRdb to about 2019). Preparation of the library involved the immunoSEQ multiplex PCR assay. RNA was extracted using the RNeasy kit, and about 0.45 to 1 ug of the RNA was reverse transcribed with random hexamers. In TCRdb, the public reads were trimmed at Q25 with fastp and aligned with MiXCR, with productive beta chains retained. CDR3 protein duplicates are merged, each entry listing the most common genes and DNA. The sample yields approximately 150,000 distinct CDR3 sequences; less than 95% were counted once. The ten largest account for 0.08% to 0.095% of the sample. Input material: CD4+ T cells from PBMCs. Every receptor here comes from a human donor with multiple sclerosis.

The J gene is TRBJ1-2, the V gene TRBV5-6, with D unresolved. Germline CDR1 is SGHDT and CDR2 is YYEEEE. V dropped 0 bases and J dropped 6 bases, with 9 bases sitting between them. This CDR3 is built from 13 residues. In DNA form, the CDR3 reads TGTGCCAGCAGCTTGGGACATATCAATGGCTACACCTTC. It codes for CASSLGHINGYTF.

The genes are TRBV9 and TRBJ1-1; possible D gene TRBD1, 6 bases. The germline V gene encodes CDR1 SGDLS and CDR2 YYNGEE. There are 14 residues in the CDR3. The V end was cut by 4 bases, the J end by 5 bases, with 15 bases between. The CDR3 nucleotides are TGTGCCAGCAGCACGCAACCCCAGGGGACTGAAGCTTTCTTT. Protein sequence: CASSTQPQGTEAFF.

This chain connects TRBV2 to TRBJ1-3; no clear D. CDR3 length: 11 amino acids. Germline-derived CDR1 and CDR2 are SNHLY and FYNNEI. V was pared by 1 base and J by 5 bases, with 0 bases between. Here the CDR3 reads CASSEGNTIYF. DNA of the CDR3: TGTGCCAGCAGTGAAGGAAACACCATATATTTT.

The CDR3 sequence is CATAHLFPWDTEAFF. CDR3 sequence (DNA): TGCGCCACTGCGCACCTATTCCCATGGGACACTGAAGCTTTCTTT. The V call is TRBV5-1, the J call TRBJ1-1; D remains unclear. CDR3 length: 15 residues. Germline CDR1 SGHRS, CDR2 YFSETQ. The V end lost 9 bases, the J end lost 3 bases, and 21 bases lay between the germline ends.

The V and J genes are TRBV6-6 and TRBJ2-1, with TRBD2 identical over 10 bases. The CDR3 spans 15 residues. V dropped 6 bases and J dropped 3; count of bases not matched to a gene: 5. Germline V CDR1 and CDR2: MNHNY, SVGAGI (reference sequence). This chain's CDR3 is CASRNGLAVYNEQFF. CDR3 sequence (DNA): TGTGCCAGCAGGAACGGACTAGCGGTCTACAATGAGCAGTTCTTC.

This chain uses TRBV23-1 with TRBJ1-1, with D uncertain. TRBV23-1 is treated as an ORF (open reading frame) with a function not yet certain. V lost 9 bases and J lost 8, with 16 bases in between. The CDR3 is 12 residues long. This CDR3 is CASHDSKVEAFF. Written as DNA, the CDR3 is TGCGCCAGTCACGACTCGAAGGTAGAAGCTTTCTTT.

V and J are TRBV24-1 and TRBJ2-3; 7 bases align to TRBD1. V gave up 4 bases and J gave up 0 bases; unmatched junction bases: 3. This CDR3 region has 15 residues. The germline gives CDR1 KGHDR, CDR2 SFDVKD. The CDR3: CATSDPGQSTDTQYF. The CDR3 DNA reads as TGTGCCACCAGTGACCCGGGACAGAGCACAGATACGCAGTATTTT.

As DNA, the CDR3 is TGCAGTGCCCAGGACAGGGGGCCCCAGCCCCAGCATTTT. This gives the protein CSAQDRGPQPQHF. The chain recombines TRBV20-1 with TRBJ1-5, with 11 nucleotides matching TRBD1. Losses at the gene ends were 6 bases for V and 7 bases for J; bases not matched to a gene: 5. Germline CDR1 and CDR2: DFQATT and SNEGSKA (reference sequence). This CDR3 comprises 13 residues.

The rearrangement links TRBV4-2 to TRBJ1-1; TRBD1 is a possible D gene (5 bases). CDR1 is LGHNA and CDR2 is YNFKEQ in the germline V gene. V lost 1 base and J lost 0, with 15 bases in between. CDR3 length: 17 amino acids. The CDR3 nucleotides read TGTGCCAGCAGCCAAGGGGGACTGAGGGGTCTGAACACTGAAGCTTTCTTT. This encodes CASSQGGLRGLNTEAFF.

The chain uses TRBV6-5 and TRBJ1-2; D is ambiguous. V lost 4 bases and J lost 5, with 14 bases in between. The length of the CDR3 is 14 residues. The germline V gene encodes CDR1 MNHEY and CDR2 SVGAGI. The CDR3 region has the DNA TGTGCCAGCAGTTCCAGTCCTGGCGGGTATGGCTACACCTTC. Translating gives CASSSSPGGYGYTF.

This rearrangement joins TRBV27 to TRBJ2-7; TRBD2 matches at 11 bases. Germline V gene data show CDR1 as MNHEY and CDR2 as SMNVEV (reference sequence). V lost 4 bases to trimming and J lost 5 bases; unmatched junction nucleotides: 7. This CDR3 is built from 15 residues. The CDR3 protein is CASSYLAGGHNEQYF. CDR3 in DNA: TGTGCCAGCAGTTATCTAGCGGGAGGACATAACGAGCAGTACTTC.

The genes are TRBV3-1 and TRBJ2-7; D ambiguous. V gave up 1 base and J gave up 4 bases, with 8 bases separating them. Germline loops: CDR1 LGHDT, CDR2 YNNKEL (reference sequence). CDR3 length: 13 residues. The chain's CDR3 is CASSQGFMYEQYF. DNA of the CDR3: TGTGCCAGCAGCCAAGGCTTCATGTACGAGCAGTACTTC.

The chain uses TRBV6-2 or TRBV6-3 and TRBJ2-2, with TRBD1 identical over 7 bases. V shed 6 bases and J 3 bases; nucleotides not matched to a gene: 4. CDR3 size: 14 residues. The germline CDR1 and CDR2 sequences are MNHEY and SVGEGT. The CDR3 bases are TGTGCCAGCAGCGACAGGGTATACACCGGGGAGCTGTTTTTT. This encodes CASSDRVYTGELFF.